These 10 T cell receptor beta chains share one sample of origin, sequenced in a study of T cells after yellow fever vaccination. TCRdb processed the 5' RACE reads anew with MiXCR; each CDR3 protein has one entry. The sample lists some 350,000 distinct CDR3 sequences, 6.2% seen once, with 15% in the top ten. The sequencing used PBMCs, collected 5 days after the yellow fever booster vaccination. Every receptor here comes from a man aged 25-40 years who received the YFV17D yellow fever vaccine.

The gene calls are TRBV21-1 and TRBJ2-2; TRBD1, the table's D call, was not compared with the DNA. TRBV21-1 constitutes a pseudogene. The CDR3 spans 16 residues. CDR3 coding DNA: TGTGCCAGCAGCAATAAAACCGACAGGGCCACCGGGGAGCTGTTTTTT. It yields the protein CASSNKTDRATGELFF.

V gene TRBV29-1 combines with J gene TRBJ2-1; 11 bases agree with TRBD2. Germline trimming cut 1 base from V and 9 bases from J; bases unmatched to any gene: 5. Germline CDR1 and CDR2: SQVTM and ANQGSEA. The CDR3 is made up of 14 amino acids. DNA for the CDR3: TGCAGCGTTGAAGTACTAGCGGGAGCAACTGAGCAGTTCTTC. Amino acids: CSVEVLAGATEQFF.

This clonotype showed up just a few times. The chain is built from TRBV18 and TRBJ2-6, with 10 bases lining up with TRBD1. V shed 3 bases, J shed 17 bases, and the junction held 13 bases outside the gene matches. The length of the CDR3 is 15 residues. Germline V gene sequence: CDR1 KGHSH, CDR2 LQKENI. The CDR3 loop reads CASSPTTGTGDKVTF. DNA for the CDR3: TGTGCCAGCTCACCGACGACCGGGACAGGGGACAAGGTGACTTTC.

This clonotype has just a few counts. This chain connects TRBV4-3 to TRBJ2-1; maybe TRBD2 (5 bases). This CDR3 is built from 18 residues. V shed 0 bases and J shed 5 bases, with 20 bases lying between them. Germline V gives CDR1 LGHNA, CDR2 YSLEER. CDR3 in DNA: TGCGCCAGCAGCCAAGATACCCCAAAGCTCGTGACTAACAATGAGCAGTTCTTC. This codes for CASSQDTPKLVTNNEQFF.

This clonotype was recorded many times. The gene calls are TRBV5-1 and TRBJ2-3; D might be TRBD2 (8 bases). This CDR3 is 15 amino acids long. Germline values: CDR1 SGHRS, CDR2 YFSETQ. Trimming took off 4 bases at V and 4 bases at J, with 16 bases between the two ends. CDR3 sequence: CASSRGGQKPDTQYF. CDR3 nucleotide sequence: TGCGCCAGCAGCCGGGGGGGACAGAAGCCAGATACGCAGTATTTT.

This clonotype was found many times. In nucleotides, the CDR3 is TGTGCCAGCAGCTGGCCGGGGGAAGAGACCCAGTACTTC. As protein: CASSWPGEETQYF. This chain links TRBV5-4 with TRBJ2-5, with a weak D call TRBD2 (6 bases). The CDR3 is made up of 13 amino acids. V was shortened by 3 bases and J by 3 bases, with 9 bases between the two germline ends. Germline V lookup: CDR1 SGHNT, CDR2 YYREEE (reference sequence).

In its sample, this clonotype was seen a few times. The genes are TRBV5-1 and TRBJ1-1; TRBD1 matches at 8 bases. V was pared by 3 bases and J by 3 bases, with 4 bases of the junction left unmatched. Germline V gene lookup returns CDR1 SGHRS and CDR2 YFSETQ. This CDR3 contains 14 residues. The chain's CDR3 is CASSYRDRYTEAFF. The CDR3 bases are TGCGCCAGCAGCTACCGGGACAGGTACACTGAAGCTTTCTTT.

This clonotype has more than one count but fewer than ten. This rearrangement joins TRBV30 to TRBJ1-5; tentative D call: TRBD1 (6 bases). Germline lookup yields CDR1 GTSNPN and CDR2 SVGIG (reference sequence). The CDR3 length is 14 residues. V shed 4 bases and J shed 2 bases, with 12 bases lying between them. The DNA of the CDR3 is TGTGCCTGGAATAGGGGGTATGGCAATCAGCCCCAGCATTTT. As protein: CAWNRGYGNQPQHF.

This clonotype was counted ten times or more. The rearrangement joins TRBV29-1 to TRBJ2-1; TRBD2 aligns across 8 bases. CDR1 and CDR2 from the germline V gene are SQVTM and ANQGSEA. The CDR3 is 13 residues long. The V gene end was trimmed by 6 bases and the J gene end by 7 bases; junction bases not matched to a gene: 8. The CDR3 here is CSVLRGGLNEQFF. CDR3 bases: TGCAGCGTCCTCCGCGGGGGGCTGAATGAGCAGTTCTTC.

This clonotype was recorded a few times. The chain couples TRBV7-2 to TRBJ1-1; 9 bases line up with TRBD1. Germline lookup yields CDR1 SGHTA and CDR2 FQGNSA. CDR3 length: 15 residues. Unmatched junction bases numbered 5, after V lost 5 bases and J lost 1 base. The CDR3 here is CASSPDRGRNTEAFF. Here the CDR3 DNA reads TGTGCCAGCAGCCCAGACAGGGGGAGGAACACTGAAGCTTTCTTT. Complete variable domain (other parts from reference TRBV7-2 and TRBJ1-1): GAGVSQSPSNKVTEKGKDVELRCDPISGHTALYWYRQSLGQGLEFLIYFQGNSAPDKSGLPSDRFSAERTGGSVSTLTIQRTQQEDSAVYLCASSPDRGRNTEAFFGQGTRLTVV.